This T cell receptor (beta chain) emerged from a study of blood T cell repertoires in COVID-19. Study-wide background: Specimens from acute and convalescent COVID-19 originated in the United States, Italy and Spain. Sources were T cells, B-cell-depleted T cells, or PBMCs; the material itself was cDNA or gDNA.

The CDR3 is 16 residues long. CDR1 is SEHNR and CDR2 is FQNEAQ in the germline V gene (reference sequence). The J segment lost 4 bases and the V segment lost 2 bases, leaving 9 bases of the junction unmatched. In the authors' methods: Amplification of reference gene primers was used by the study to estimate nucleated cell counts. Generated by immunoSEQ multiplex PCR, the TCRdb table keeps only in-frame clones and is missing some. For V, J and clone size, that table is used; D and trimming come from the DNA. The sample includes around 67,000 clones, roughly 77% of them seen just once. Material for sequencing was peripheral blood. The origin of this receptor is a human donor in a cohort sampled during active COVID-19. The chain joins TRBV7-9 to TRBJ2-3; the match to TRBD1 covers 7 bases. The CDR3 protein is CASSLIGTAVADTQYF. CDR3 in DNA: TGTGCCAGCAGCTTAATAGGGACAGCGGTAGCAGATACGCAGTATTTT.